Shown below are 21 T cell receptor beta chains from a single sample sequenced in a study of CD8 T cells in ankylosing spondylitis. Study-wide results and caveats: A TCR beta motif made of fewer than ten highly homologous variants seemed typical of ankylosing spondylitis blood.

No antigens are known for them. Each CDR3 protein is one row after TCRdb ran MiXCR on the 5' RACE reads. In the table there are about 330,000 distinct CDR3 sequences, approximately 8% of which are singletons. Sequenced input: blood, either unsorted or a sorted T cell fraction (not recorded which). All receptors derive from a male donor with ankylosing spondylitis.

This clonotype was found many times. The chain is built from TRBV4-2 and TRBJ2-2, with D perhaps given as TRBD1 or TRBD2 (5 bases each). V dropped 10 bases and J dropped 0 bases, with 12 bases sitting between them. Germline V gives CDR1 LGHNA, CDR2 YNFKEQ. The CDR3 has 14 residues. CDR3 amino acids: CATRDAPNTGELFF. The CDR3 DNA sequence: TGTGCCACTCGGGACGCTCCGAACACCGGGGAGCTGTTTTTT.

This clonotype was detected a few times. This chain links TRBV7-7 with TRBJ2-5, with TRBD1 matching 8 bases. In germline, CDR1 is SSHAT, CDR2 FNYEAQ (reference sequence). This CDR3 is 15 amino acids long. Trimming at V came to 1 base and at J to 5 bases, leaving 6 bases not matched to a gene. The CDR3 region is CASSLGQGILETQYF. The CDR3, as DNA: TGTGCCAGCAGCTTAGGACAGGGGATTCTCGAGACCCAGTACTTC.

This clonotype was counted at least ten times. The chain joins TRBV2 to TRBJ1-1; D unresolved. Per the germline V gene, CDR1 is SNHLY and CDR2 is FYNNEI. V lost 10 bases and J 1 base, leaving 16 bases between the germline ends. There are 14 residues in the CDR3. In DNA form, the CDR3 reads TGTGCCATGCGGACCCCAGTGGCGAACACTGAAGCTTTCTTT. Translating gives CAMRTPVANTEAFF. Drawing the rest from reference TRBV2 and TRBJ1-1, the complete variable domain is EPEVTQTPSHQVTQMGQEVILRCVPISNHLYFYWYRQILGQKVEFLVSFYNNEISEKSEIFDDQFSVERPDGSNFTLKIRSTKLEDSAMYFCAMRTPVANTEAFFGQGTRLTVV.

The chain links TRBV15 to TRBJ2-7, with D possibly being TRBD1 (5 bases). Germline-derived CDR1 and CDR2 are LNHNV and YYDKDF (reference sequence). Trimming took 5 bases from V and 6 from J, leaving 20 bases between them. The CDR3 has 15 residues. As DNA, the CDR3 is TGTGCCACCAGCCGAACCGACAGTCCCAACCTCGAGCAGTACTTC. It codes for CATSRTDSPNLEQYF.

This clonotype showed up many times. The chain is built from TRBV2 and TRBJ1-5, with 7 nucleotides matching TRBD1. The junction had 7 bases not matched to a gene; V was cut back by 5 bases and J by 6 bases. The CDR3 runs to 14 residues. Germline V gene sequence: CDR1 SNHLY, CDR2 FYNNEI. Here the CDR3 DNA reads TGTGCCAGCAGTTCTGACAGGGAGGTTCAGCCCCAGCATTTT. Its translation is CASSSDREVQPQHF. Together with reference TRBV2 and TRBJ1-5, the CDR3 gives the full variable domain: EPEVTQTPSHQVTQMGQEVILRCVPISNHLYFYWYRQILGQKVEFLVSFYNNEISEKSEIFDDQFSVERPDGSNFTLKIRSTKLEDSAMYFCASSSDREVQPQHFGDGTRLSIL.

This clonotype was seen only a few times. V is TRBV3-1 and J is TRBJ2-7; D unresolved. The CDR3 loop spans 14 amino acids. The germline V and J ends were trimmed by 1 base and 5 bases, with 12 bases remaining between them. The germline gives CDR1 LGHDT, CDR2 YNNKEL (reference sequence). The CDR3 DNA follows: TGTGCCAGCAGCCAAGTGGGCTTTACAGACGAGCAGTACTTC. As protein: CASSQVGFTDEQYF.

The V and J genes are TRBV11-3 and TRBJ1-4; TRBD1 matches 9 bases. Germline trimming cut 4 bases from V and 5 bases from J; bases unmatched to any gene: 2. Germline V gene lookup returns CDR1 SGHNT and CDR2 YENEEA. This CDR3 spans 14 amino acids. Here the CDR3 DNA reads TGTGCCAGCAGCTCACAGGGGGCGAATGAAAAACTGTTTTTT. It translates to CASSSQGANEKLFF.

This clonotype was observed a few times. CDR3 in amino acids: CSARTDYAEQFF. In DNA, the CDR3 is TGCAGTGCTAGAACAGACTATGCTGAGCAGTTCTTC. The genes are TRBV20-1 and TRBJ2-1, with D perhaps TRBD2 (5 bases). This CDR3 is built from 12 residues. CDR1 is DFQATT, CDR2 SNEGSKA, per germline (reference sequence). The germline V and J ends were trimmed by 2 bases and 9 bases, with 11 bases remaining between them.

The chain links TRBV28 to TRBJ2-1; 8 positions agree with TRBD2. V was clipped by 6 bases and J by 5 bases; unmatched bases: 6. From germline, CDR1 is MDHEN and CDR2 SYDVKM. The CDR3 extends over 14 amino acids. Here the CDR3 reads CASRRLARHNEQFF. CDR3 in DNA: TGTGCCAGCAGAAGACTAGCGCGACACAATGAGCAGTTCTTC. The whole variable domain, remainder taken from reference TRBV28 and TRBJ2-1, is DVKVTQSSRYLVKRTGEKVFLECVQDMDHENMFWYRQDPGLGLRLIYFSYDVKMKEKGDIPEGYSVSREKKERFSLILESASTNQTSMYLCASRRLARHNEQFFGPGTRLTVL.

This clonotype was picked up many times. CDR3 bases: TGTGCCAGCAGCTTATCTACTAAAAGCTCCTACGAGCAGTACTTC. Encoded protein: CASSLSTKSSYEQYF. The rearrangement joins TRBV7-2 to TRBJ2-7; no reliable D call. Germline V gene data show CDR1 as SGHTA and CDR2 as FQGNSA. V lost 2 bases to trimming and J lost 0 bases, with 11 bases between them. The CDR3 loop spans 15 amino acids.

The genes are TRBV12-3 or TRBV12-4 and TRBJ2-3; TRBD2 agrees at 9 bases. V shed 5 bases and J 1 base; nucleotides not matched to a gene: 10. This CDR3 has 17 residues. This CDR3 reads CASSRDIWTSGTDTQYF. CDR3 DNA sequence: TGTGCCAGCAGTAGGGACATCTGGACTAGCGGCACAGATACGCAGTATTTT.

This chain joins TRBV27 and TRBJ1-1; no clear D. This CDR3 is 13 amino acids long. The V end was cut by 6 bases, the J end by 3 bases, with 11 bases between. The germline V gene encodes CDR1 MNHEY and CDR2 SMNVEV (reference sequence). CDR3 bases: TGTGCCAGCAGGGTACATGTTGACACTGAAGCTTTCTTT. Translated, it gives CASRVHVDTEAFF.

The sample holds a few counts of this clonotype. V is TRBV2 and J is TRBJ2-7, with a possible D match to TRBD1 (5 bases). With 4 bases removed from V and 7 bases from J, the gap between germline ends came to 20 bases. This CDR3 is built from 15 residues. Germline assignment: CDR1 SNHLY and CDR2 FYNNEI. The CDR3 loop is CASSVGAGNLGEQYF. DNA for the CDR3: TGTGCCAGCAGTGTTGGGGCTGGGAATCTGGGTGAGCAGTACTTC.

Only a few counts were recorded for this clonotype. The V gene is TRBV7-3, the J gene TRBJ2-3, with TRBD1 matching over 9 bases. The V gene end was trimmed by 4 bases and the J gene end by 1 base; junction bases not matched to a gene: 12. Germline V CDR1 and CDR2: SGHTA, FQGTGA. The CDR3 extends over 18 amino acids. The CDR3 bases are TGTGCCAGCAGCTCGGGACAGGGCCCGCGGATCGGCACAGATACGCAGTATTTT. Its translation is CASSSGQGPRIGTDTQYF.

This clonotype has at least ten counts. This CDR3 is CASSLQAWLEQYF. As DNA, the CDR3 is TGTGCCAGCAGTTTGCAGGCTTGGCTCGAGCAGTACTTC. The chain uses TRBV28 and TRBJ2-7; no definite D call. Germline V gene lookup returns CDR1 MDHEN and CDR2 SYDVKM. The V end lost 3 bases, the J end lost 6 bases, and 12 bases lay between the germline ends. This CDR3 contains 13 residues.

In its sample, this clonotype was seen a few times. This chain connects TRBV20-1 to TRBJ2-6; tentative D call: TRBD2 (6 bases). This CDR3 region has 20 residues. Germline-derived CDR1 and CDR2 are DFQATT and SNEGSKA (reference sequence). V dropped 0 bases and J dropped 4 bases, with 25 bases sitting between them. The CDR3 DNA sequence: TGCAGTGCTAGAGATTCGGAGGGGAGGTTCTCCCCGTGGGGGGCCAACGTCCTGACTTTC. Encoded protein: CSARDSEGRFSPWGANVLTF.

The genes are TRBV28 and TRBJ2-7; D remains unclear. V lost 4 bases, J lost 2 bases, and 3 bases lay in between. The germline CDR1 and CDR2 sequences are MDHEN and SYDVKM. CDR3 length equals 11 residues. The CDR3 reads CASSYAYEQYF. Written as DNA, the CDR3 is TGTGCCAGCAGTTATGCCTACGAGCAGTACTTC.

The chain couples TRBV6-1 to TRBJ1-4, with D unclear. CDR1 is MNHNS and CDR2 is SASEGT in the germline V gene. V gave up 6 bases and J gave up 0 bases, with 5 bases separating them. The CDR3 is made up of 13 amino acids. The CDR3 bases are TGTGCCAGCAGAGGGACAACTAATGAAAAACTGTTTTTT. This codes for CASRGTTNEKLFF.

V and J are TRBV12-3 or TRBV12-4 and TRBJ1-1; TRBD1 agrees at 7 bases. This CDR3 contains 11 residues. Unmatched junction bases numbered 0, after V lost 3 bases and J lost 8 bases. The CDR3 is CASSFRGEAFF. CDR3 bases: TGTGCCAGCAGTTTCAGGGGGGAAGCTTTCTTT.

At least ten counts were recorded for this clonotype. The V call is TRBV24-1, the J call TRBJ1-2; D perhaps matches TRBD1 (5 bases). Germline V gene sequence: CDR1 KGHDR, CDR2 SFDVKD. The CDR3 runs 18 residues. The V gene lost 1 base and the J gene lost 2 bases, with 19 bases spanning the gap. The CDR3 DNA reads TGTGCCACCAGTGATTTTCCCCTTCCCCAGGGAAGAAACTATGGCTACACCTTC. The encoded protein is CATSDFPLPQGRNYGYTF.

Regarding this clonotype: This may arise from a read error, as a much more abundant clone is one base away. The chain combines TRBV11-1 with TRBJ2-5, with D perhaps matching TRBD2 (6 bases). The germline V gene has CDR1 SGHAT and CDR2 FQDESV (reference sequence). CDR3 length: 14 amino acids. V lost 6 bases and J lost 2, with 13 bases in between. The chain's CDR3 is CASSRDGRQETQYF. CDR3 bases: TGTGCCAGCAGTCGGGACGGGAGACAAGAGACCCAGTACTTC.